The 11 T cell receptor beta chains given below trace back to one sample, sequenced in a study of T cells in Graves' hyperthyroidism and ophthalmopathy. TCR beta CDR3 region amplification was performed from RNA transcripts. The HTBI primer set served for first-round RT-PCR of the TCR CDR3. TCRdb fed the multiplex PCR reads into MiXCR, producing one record per CDR3 protein. In the table there are over 350,000 distinct CDR3 sequences, about 18% of which are singletons. What was sequenced was blood. The receptors were gathered from a man between 18 and 35 years old with Graves' ophthalmopathy.

As to this clonotype: A much larger clonotype is one base distant, so this may be a read error. V is TRBV24-1 and J is TRBJ2-3; D might be TRBD2 (5 bases). The CDR3 consists of 16 residues. Per germline, CDR1 KGHDR and CDR2 SFDVKD. With 4 bases removed from V and 3 bases from J, the gap between germline ends came to 16 bases. The CDR3 protein is CATSDLNREETDTQYF. DNA of the CDR3: TGTGCCACCAGTGACCTGAACCGGGAAGAGACAGATACGCAGTATTTT.

The chain employs TRBV2 and TRBJ2-3, with D possibly matching TRBD2 (7 bases). Germline loops: CDR1 SNHLY, CDR2 FYNNEI. Trimming took 8 bases from V and 6 from J, leaving 18 bases between them. This CDR3 has 14 residues. The CDR3 coding sequence is TGTGCCAGCGGGGGGGGGGGCGGTCCGGATACGCAGTATTTT. Translated: CASGGGGGPDTQYF.

This clonotype was seen repeatedly, ten times or more. The chain employs TRBV7-9 and TRBJ2-3, with TRBD2 matching over 8 bases. The CDR3 spans 15 residues. J lost 4 bases, V lost 6 bases, and 9 bases had no gene match. In germline, CDR1 is SEHNR, CDR2 FQNEAQ (reference sequence). CDR3 sequence: CASSRVAGKADTQYF. CDR3 nucleotide sequence: TGTGCCAGCAGTCGAGTAGCGGGGAAAGCAGATACGCAGTATTTT.

This clonotype came up many times. This chain joins TRBV29-1 and TRBJ2-5; the match to TRBD2 covers 7 bases. Unmatched junction bases numbered 7, after V lost 5 bases and J lost 1 base. Germline CDR1 SQVTM, CDR2 ANQGSEA. The CDR3 contains 14 residues. The CDR3 region has the DNA TGCAGCGTTCTCCGCCAGCGGGGCCAAGAGACCCAGTACTTC. It encodes CSVLRQRGQETQYF.

The table lists this clonotype with many counts. The rearrangement links TRBV2 to TRBJ2-3; 15 bases are shared with TRBD2. V lost 6 bases, J lost 7 bases, and 2 bases stayed unmatched. This CDR3 contains 14 residues. The germline gives CDR1 SNHLY, CDR2 FYNNEI. CDR3 DNA: TGTGCCAGCAGGGGACTAGCGGGGGGAAATACGCAGTATTTT. Translating it yields CASRGLAGGNTQYF.

V gene TRBV5-1 combines with J gene TRBJ2-7, with 7 positions matching TRBD2. This CDR3 region has 14 residues. CDR1 is SGHRS and CDR2 is YFSETQ in the germline V gene. The V and J ends lost 4 bases and 6 bases, in that order; junction bases with no gene match: 10. CDR3 amino acids: CASSAGGDGLEQYF. The CDR3 DNA reads as TGCGCCAGCAGCGCTGGGGGGGATGGACTCGAGCAGTACTTC.

Ten or more counts support this clonotype. This chain joins TRBV11-2 and TRBJ2-3; tentatively, D is TRBD1 (6 bases). V lost 5 bases to trimming and J lost 4 bases, with 10 bases between them. The CDR3 sequence is 13 residues long. CDR1 SGHAT and CDR2 FQNNGV come from the germline V gene. The CDR3 here is CASSRRQADTQYF. The CDR3 DNA follows: TGTGCCAGCAGCAGAAGACAGGCAGATACGCAGTATTTT.

Note on this clonotype: One end of the junction varies from germline; a read error may be responsible. The chain joins TRBV5-1 to TRBJ1-1, with D unresolved. This CDR3 contains 13 residues. CDR1 SGHRS and CDR2 YFSETQ come from the germline V gene. CDR3 in amino acids: CASSLGCGGRAFF. The CDR3 DNA follows: TGTGCCAGCAGCTTGGGTTGCGGAGGAAGGGCTTTCTTT.

This clonotype occurred many times. This chain connects TRBV12-3 or TRBV12-4 to TRBJ2-1; D not resolved. The ends were cut back, 4 bases at V and 7 bases at J, with 8 bases in the middle. The CDR3 is 12 amino acids. CDR3: CASSSSRNEQFF. The CDR3 coding sequence is TGTGCCAGCAGTTCATCCCGGAATGAGCAGTTCTTC.

V usage is TRBV7-9 and J usage is TRBJ1-1; D gene unclear. V shed 2 bases and J shed 6 bases, with 19 bases lying between them. The CDR3 length is 16 residues. Germline values: CDR1 SEHNR, CDR2 FQNEAQ (reference sequence). For the CDR3, the DNA is TGTGCCAGCAGCTTAAGTAGCGGCGCCGGGAGGGCTGAAGCTTTCTTT. This translates into CASSLSSGAGRAEAFF.

In its sample, this clonotype was seen many times. V and J are TRBV14 and TRBJ1-1, with D perhaps matching TRBD1 (5 bases). Germline V gives CDR1 SGHDN, CDR2 FVKESK. The CDR3 length is 14 residues. Deletions cut 0 bases from V and 6 bases from J, with 11 bases between. CDR3 protein: CASSQDREVAEAFF. CDR3 DNA: TGTGCCAGCAGCCAAGACAGGGAAGTGGCTGAAGCTTTCTTT.